A single sample is the source of the 5 T cell receptor beta chains below, sequenced in a study of cytomegalovirus exposure and HLA in healthy donors. Assay: immunoSEQ multiplex PCR; the TCRdb copy retains only in-frame clones and omits some. The table records about 140,000 clones, approximately 87% of them present only once. The sample was PBMCs. The receptors originated from a man aged 18 to 30 in good health and CMV-seronegative.

CDR3 DNA: TGTGCCAGCAGCACTCGGGGTACGCACTACGAGCAGTACTTC. This gives the protein CASSTRGTHYEQYF. This chain uses TRBV6-6 with TRBJ2-7; a weak D match, TRBD2 (5 bases). This CDR3 has 14 residues. V lost 6 bases to trimming and J lost 3 bases, with 15 bases between them. Germline V gene lookup returns CDR1 MNHNY and CDR2 SVGAGI (reference sequence).

The CDR3 DNA follows: TGCAGTGCCCTCAGTTTCAATGAGCAGTTCTTC. Encoded protein: CSALSFNEQFF. The chain joins TRBV20-1 to TRBJ2-1; the D is unclear. Germline loops: CDR1 DFQATT, CDR2 SNEGSKA (reference sequence). The CDR3 loop spans 11 amino acids. V gave up 6 bases and J gave up 6 bases, with 9 bases separating them.

The chain uses TRBV18 and TRBJ1-2; possible D gene TRBD1, 6 bases. The CDR3 spans 13 residues. CDR1 KGHSH and CDR2 LQKENI come from the germline V gene. Trimming shortened V by 1 base and J by 6 bases, and 9 bases separated the two germline ends. For the CDR3, the DNA is TGTGCCAGCTCACCACAGGGGGTGGATGGCTACACCTTC. Translated: CASSPQGVDGYTF.

The CDR3 sequence is CASSAVFNTEAFF. In DNA, the CDR3 is TGTGCCAGCAGTGCTGTCTTTAACACTGAAGCTTTCTTT. The chain links TRBV6-4 to TRBJ1-1; D is uncertain. Germline V gene sequence: CDR1 MRHNA, CDR2 SNTAGT. The CDR3 totals 13 residues. Trimming removed 4 bases at V and 2 bases at J, with 8 bases between.

The chain couples TRBV5-1 to TRBJ1-5, with D uncertain. Germline V gene sequence: CDR1 SGHRS, CDR2 YFSETQ. The CDR3 is made up of 13 amino acids. V was cut by 4 bases and J by 4 bases, with 9 bases left in between. The CDR3 here is CASSPDTNQPQHF. For the CDR3, the DNA is TGCGCCAGCAGCCCCGACACAAATCAGCCCCAGCATTTT.